Shown below are 15 T cell receptor beta chains from a single sample sequenced in a study of T cell responses to AZD1222 COVID-19 vaccine. Some clones are missing from TCRdb's copy, which holds only in-frame ones; the method was immunoSEQ multiplex PCR. This sample has about 92,000 clones, with 85% to 90% found just once. The sequencing here drew on peripheral blood, taken on day 0 of AZD1222 vaccination. The receptors here all came from an adult in good health.

The sample holds a few counts of this clone. This chain joins TRBV5-6 and TRBJ1-1, with 9 positions matching TRBD1. From germline, CDR1 is SGHDT and CDR2 YYEEEE. The CDR3 is 14 residues long. Trimming took 3 bases from V and 4 from J; bases not matched to a gene: 4. The CDR3 spells CASSSDRGGTEAFF. CDR3 nucleotide sequence: TGTGCCAGCAGCTCAGACAGGGGGGGCACTGAAGCTTTCTTT. Full variable domain (remainder filled in from reference TRBV5-6 and TRBJ1-1): DAGVTQSPTHLIKTRGQQVTLRCSPKSGHDTVSWYQQALGQGPQFIFQYYEEEERQRGNFPDRFSGHQFPNYSSELNVNALLLGDSALYLCASSSDRGGTEAFFGQGTRLTVV.

The rearrangement joins TRBV5-1 to TRBJ2-1; TRBD2 matches at 8 bases. The germline V gene encodes CDR1 SGHRS and CDR2 YFSETQ. V was clipped by 7 bases and J by 4 bases; unmatched bases: 10. The CDR3 sequence is 15 residues long. CDR3 sequence reads: CASSTSGSPYNEQFF. The CDR3 coding sequence is TGCGCCAGCTCCACCAGCGGGAGCCCTTACAATGAGCAGTTCTTC.

The chain combines TRBV7-9 with TRBJ1-2; D is unresolved. The CDR3 has 14 residues. Germline V gene data show CDR1 as SEHNR and CDR2 as FQNEAQ (reference sequence). The germline V and J ends were trimmed by 5 bases and 8 bases, with 18 bases remaining between them. This CDR3 reads CASSPEWAVVGYTF. The CDR3 DNA reads TGTGCCAGCAGCCCGGAGTGGGCAGTTGTGGGCTACACCTTC.

The chain couples TRBV10-3 to TRBJ1-1, with TRBD1 as a possible D gene (6 bases). Looked up from germline, CDR1 is ENHRY and CDR2 is SYGVKD. The CDR3 sequence is 13 residues long. The V gene lost 7 bases and the J gene lost 1 base, with 10 bases spanning the gap. The CDR3 is CAITGQKNTEAFF. DNA for the CDR3: TGTGCCATCACCGGACAGAAGAACACTGAAGCTTTCTTT.

The chain is built from TRBV25-1 and TRBJ1-2, with TRBD1 as a possible D gene (5 bases). CDR3 size: 12 residues. V was clipped by 4 bases and J by 6 bases, with 9 bases between them. Per the germline V gene, CDR1 is MGHDK and CDR2 is SYGVNS. CDR3 amino acids: CASSASGNGYTF. The CDR3 coding sequence is TGTGCCAGCAGTGCTTCAGGGAATGGCTACACCTTC.

CDR3: CASSPNRGAGTYEQYF. The CDR3 DNA follows: TGTGCCAGTAGTCCAAACCGGGGAGCGGGAACCTACGAGCAGTACTTC. The chain links TRBV19 to TRBJ2-7; 7 bases line up with TRBD2. Trimming took 5 bases from V and 2 from J; bases not matched to a gene: 12. This CDR3 spans 16 amino acids. Germline CDR1 and CDR2: LNHDA and SQIVND (reference sequence). Full variable domain (missing parts from reference TRBV19 and TRBJ2-7): DGGITQSPKYLFRKEGQNVTLSCEQNLNHDAMYWYRQDPGQGLRLIYYSQIVNDFQKGDIAEGYSVSREKKESFPLTVTSAQKNPTAFYLCASSPNRGAGTYEQYFGPGTRLTVT.

This chain joins TRBV6-5 and TRBJ1-5; possible D gene TRBD1, 5 bases. Germline loops: CDR1 MNHEY, CDR2 SVGAGI. Between the trimmed V and J ends, which lost 5 bases and 2 bases, there was a span of 13 bases. There are 15 residues in the CDR3. The CDR3 reads CASSHEGVGNQPQHF. The CDR3 DNA is TGTGCCAGCAGTCACGAAGGGGTAGGCAATCAGCCCCAGCATTTT.

V and J are TRBV30 and TRBJ1-5; possible D gene TRBD1, 5 bases. The germline gives CDR1 GTSNPN, CDR2 SVGIG (reference sequence). Deletions cut 2 bases from V and 0 bases from J, with 11 bases between. This CDR3 contains 15 residues. CDR3 bases: TGTGCCTGGAGTCCAGGGACCAGTAGCAATCAGCCCCAGCATTTT. Amino acids: CAWSPGTSSNQPQHF.

V usage is TRBV7-9 and J usage is TRBJ2-2; 11 bases are a match to TRBD2. Trimming took 1 base from V and 7 from J; bases not matched to a gene: 8. Germline V lookup: CDR1 SEHNR, CDR2 FQNEAQ (reference sequence). The CDR3 has 17 residues. In nucleotides, the CDR3 is TGTGCCAGCAGCTTAGTTTCAACTAGCGGGAGTGACGGGGAGCTGTTTTTT. This encodes CASSLVSTSGSDGELFF.

This chain links TRBV19 with TRBJ1-1, with D uncertain. The V end lost 1 base, the J end lost 0 bases, and 12 bases lay between the germline ends. CDR1 and CDR2 from the germline V gene are LNHDA and SQIVND (reference sequence). CDR3 length equals 16 residues. Here the CDR3 DNA reads TGTGCCAGTAGTATAGGGAGCGGACTTATGAACACTGAAGCTTTCTTT. Amino acids: CASSIGSGLMNTEAFF. The variable domain in full, completed from reference TRBV19 and TRBJ1-1, reads DGGITQSPKYLFRKEGQNVTLSCEQNLNHDAMYWYRQDPGQGLRLIYYSQIVNDFQKGDIAEGYSVSREKKESFPLTVTSAQKNPTAFYLCASSIGSGLMNTEAFFGQGTRLTVV.

The chain links TRBV12-3 or TRBV12-4 to TRBJ1-1; TRBD1 might be the D (6 bases). This CDR3 spans 13 amino acids. The V and J ends lost 3 bases and 1 base respectively, with 6 bases between them. DNA of the CDR3: TGTGCCAGCAGTTTGGGACAGAACACTGAAGCTTTCTTT. This gives the protein CASSLGQNTEAFF.

The chain uses TRBV28 and TRBJ1-5; D remains ambiguous. Germline V lookup: CDR1 MDHEN, CDR2 SYDVKM. This CDR3 has 16 residues. V was shortened by 5 bases and J by 2 bases, with 16 bases between the two germline ends. This CDR3 reads CASSPEMGRGNQPQHF. The CDR3 nucleotides are TGTGCCAGCAGTCCCGAGATGGGGAGGGGCAATCAGCCCCAGCATTTT.

J is TRBJ2-7 and V is TRBV5-1, with D perhaps matching TRBD1 (5 bases). V was trimmed by 3 bases and J by 4 bases, leaving 17 bases between them. Germline lookup yields CDR1 SGHRS and CDR2 YFSETQ. The CDR3 spans 15 residues. CDR3 nucleotides: TGCGCCAGCAGCTCCTACCTTGGACAAAATTACGAGCAGTACTTC. Translating it yields CASSSYLGQNYEQYF. The full variable domain, its missing parts supplied by reference TRBV5-1 and TRBJ2-7, is KAGVTQTPRYLIKTRGQQVTLSCSPISGHRSVSWYQQTPGQGLQFLFEYFSETQRNKGNFPGRFSGRQFSNSRSEMNVSTLELGDSALYLCASSSYLGQNYEQYFGPGTRLTVT.

This chain connects TRBV6-4 to TRBJ1-6; the D gene is possibly TRBD1 (5 bases). The CDR3 has 16 amino acids. In germline, CDR1 is MRHNA, CDR2 SNTAGT. V shed 2 bases and J shed 6 bases, with 14 bases lying between them. CDR3 sequence: CASSDRGGDSNSPLHF. The CDR3 region has the DNA TGTGCCAGCAGTGACCGGGGAGGGGATAGTAATTCACCCCTCCACTTT.

The V and J genes are TRBV2 and TRBJ1-5; 8 nucleotides align to TRBD1. Germline CDR1 and CDR2: SNHLY and FYNNEI. V was pared by 5 bases and J by 1 base, with 4 bases of the junction left unmatched. The CDR3 length is 15 residues. CDR3: CASSSGGWSNQPQHF. The CDR3 nucleotides are TGTGCCAGCAGTTCAGGGGGCTGGAGCAATCAGCCCCAGCATTTT.